A single sample is the source of the 20 T cell receptor beta chains below, sequenced in a study of PD-L1 blockade in urothelial cancer. Time point specified: pretreatment peripheral blood. Sequencing used immunoSEQ multiplex PCR; TCRdb keeps in-frame clones, though not all of them. Of more than 55,000 clones listed, about 81% are singletons. Source: PBMCs, taken around atezolizumab (anti-PD-L1) treatment. Receptor source: a man between 65 and 85 years old with urothelial cancer.

This clone was observed a handful of times. V and J are TRBV13 and TRBJ2-2, with 8 bases lining up with TRBD2. CDR1 is PRHDT and CDR2 is FYEKMQ in the germline V gene (reference sequence). CDR3 length: 15 amino acids. J was trimmed by 2 bases and V by 3 bases; bases with no gene match: 2. The CDR3 region is CASSFSGINTGELFF. Here the CDR3 DNA reads TGTGCCAGCAGCTTTAGCGGGATCAACACCGGGGAGCTGTTTTTT.

V and J are TRBV5-6 and TRBJ1-1, with no clear D. This CDR3 is built from 15 residues. V gave up 1 base and J gave up 5 bases, with 15 bases separating them. The germline gives CDR1 SGHDT, CDR2 YYEEEE. The CDR3 spells CASSLPGSVGTEAFF. The CDR3 bases are TGTGCCAGCAGCTTGCCGGGAAGCGTAGGGACTGAAGCTTTCTTT.

This clone was detected only a few times. The rearrangement joins TRBV19 to TRBJ1-1; D remains unclear. The CDR3 loop spans 13 amino acids. CDR1 is LNHDA, CDR2 SQIVND, per germline (reference sequence). Trimming stripped 6 bases from V and 5 bases from J, with 13 bases between. CDR3 protein: CASSATLSTEAFF. The DNA of the CDR3 is TGTGCCAGTAGCGCGACATTGTCTACTGAAGCTTTCTTT.

The chain uses TRBV7-2 and TRBJ2-5; 8 nucleotides align to TRBD2. V was pared by 0 bases and J by 5 bases, with 5 bases of the junction left unmatched. Germline V CDR1 and CDR2: SGHTA, FQGNSA. This CDR3 has 15 residues. The CDR3 is CASSLARGATETQYF. The CDR3 nucleotides are TGTGCCAGCAGCTTAGCGCGGGGGGCAACGGAGACCCAGTACTTC.

This chain links TRBV5-8 with TRBJ1-5; 7 bases are a match to TRBD1. The junction had 5 bases not matched to a gene; V was cut back by 0 bases and J by 2 bases. Germline CDR1 SGHTS, CDR2 YDEGEE. The CDR3 length is 16 residues. The CDR3 loop is CASSLGTDRGNQPQHF. The CDR3 nucleotides read TGTGCCAGCAGCTTGGGAACAGACAGGGGCAATCAGCCCCAGCATTTT.

The chain joins TRBV11-3 to TRBJ2-7; D not resolved. Deletions cut 3 bases from V and 3 bases from J, with 9 bases between. The CDR3 loop spans 13 amino acids. Germline V CDR1 and CDR2: SGHNT, YENEEA. CDR3 region: CASSLNTDYEQYF. The CDR3 bases are TGTGCCAGCAGCTTGAACACAGACTACGAGCAGTACTTC.

The chain has TRBV30 and TRBJ1-5, with D unresolved. Germline lookup yields CDR1 GTSNPN and CDR2 SVGIG (reference sequence). The CDR3 has 15 amino acids. The V end was cut by 1 base, the J end by 6 bases, with 16 bases between. The CDR3 sequence: CAWSGMTGKGQPQHF. DNA for the CDR3: TGTGCCTGGAGTGGTATGACGGGGAAGGGTCAGCCCCAGCATTTT.

The rearrangement uses TRBV18 and TRBJ1-2; TRBD1 aligns across 7 bases. The CDR3 consists of 16 residues. CDR1 and CDR2 from the germline V gene are KGHSH and LQKENI. V shed 4 bases and J 3 bases; nucleotides not matched to a gene: 11. CDR3 amino acids: CASSRRDSLLDYGYTF. For the CDR3, the DNA is TGTGCCAGCTCACGCCGGGACAGCTTATTGGACTATGGCTACACCTTC. The full variable domain, rest sourced from reference TRBV18 and TRBJ1-2, is NAGVMQNPRHLVRRRGQEARLRCSPMKGHSHVYWYRQLPEEGLKFMVYLQKENIIDESGMPKERFSAEFPKEGPSILRIQQVVRGDSAAYFCASSRRDSLLDYGYTFGSGTRLTVV.

This rearrangement joins TRBV5-1 to TRBJ2-3, with 8 bases fitting TRBD2. Trimming took 7 bases from V and 1 from J; bases not matched to a gene: 14. The CDR3 totals 17 residues. The V gene's germline CDR1 is SGHRS and CDR2 YFSETQ. The CDR3 DNA is TGCGCCAGCGGGCTGCCCCGGGCTAGCGGGCGCACAGATACGCAGTATTTT. Protein sequence: CASGLPRASGRTDTQYF.

CDR3 protein: CASSPGDYGYTF. CDR3 bases: TGTGCCAGCAGCCCAGGGGACTATGGCTACACCTTC. The genes are TRBV25-1 and TRBJ1-2, with D perhaps TRBD1 (6 bases). This CDR3 spans 12 amino acids. CDR1 MGHDK and CDR2 SYGVNS come from the germline V gene. V shed 6 bases and J shed 3 bases, with 8 bases lying between them.

The chain employs TRBV7-9 and TRBJ2-3, with TRBD1 identical over 7 bases. From germline, CDR1 is SEHNR and CDR2 FQNEAQ (reference sequence). The CDR3 contains 15 residues. The ends lost 3 bases at V and 2 bases at J; junction bases unmatched: 5. The CDR3 region is CASSFRDRHTDTQYF. CDR3 sequence (DNA): TGTGCCAGCAGCTTCCGGGACAGACACACAGATACGCAGTATTTT. Full variable domain (missing parts from reference TRBV7-9 and TRBJ2-3): DTGVSQNPRHKITKRGQNVTFRCDPISEHNRLYWYRQTLGQGPEFLTYFQNEAQLEKSRLLSDRFSAERPKGSFSTLEIQRTEQGDSAMYLCASSFRDRHTDTQYFGPGTRLTVL.

This clone was seen repeatedly, ten times or more. The chain carries TRBV5-6 and TRBJ2-1; 10 positions agree with TRBD2. The germline V gene has CDR1 SGHDT and CDR2 YYEEEE. V lost 4 bases to trimming and J lost 5 bases; unmatched junction nucleotides: 6. There are 15 residues in the CDR3. CDR3 bases: TGTGCCAGCAGCCTCCAAGGACTAGCGGACAATGAGCAGTTCTTC. Amino acids: CASSLQGLADNEQFF. Full variable domain (remainder filled in from reference TRBV5-6 and TRBJ2-1): DAGVTQSPTHLIKTRGQQVTLRCSPKSGHDTVSWYQQALGQGPQFIFQYYEEEERQRGNFPDRFSGHQFPNYSSELNVNALLLGDSALYLCASSLQGLADNEQFFGPGTRLTVL.

The rearrangement joins TRBV6-1 to TRBJ2-3, with D possibly TRBD1 on 5 matching bases. The CDR3 length is 14 residues. Trimming shortened V by 7 bases and J by 0 bases, and 11 bases separated the two germline ends. CDR1 and CDR2 (germline): MNHNS, SASEGT. The CDR3 DNA follows: TGTGCCAGCACTACGACAGATAGCACAGATACGCAGTATTTT. Its translation is CASTTTDSTDTQYF.

The rearrangement joins TRBV28 to TRBJ1-2, with 8 positions matching TRBD1. CDR3 size: 14 residues. V was pared by 4 bases and J by 4 bases, with 5 bases of the junction left unmatched. Looked up from germline, CDR1 is MDHEN and CDR2 is SYDVKM. CDR3 DNA sequence: TGTGCCAGCAGTTCCAGGGGGCTAGGCTATGGCTACACCTTC. Protein product: CASSSRGLGYGYTF.

In its sample, this clone was seen many times. The chain carries TRBV5-1 and TRBJ1-2; D gene ambiguous. Trimming took 0 bases from V and 0 from J, leaving 9 bases between them. Germline V CDR1 and CDR2: SGHRS, YFSETQ. This CDR3 has 15 amino acids. The DNA for the CDR3 is TGCGCCAGCAGCTTGGCCGGGTCAGCTAACTATGGCTACACCTTC. Amino acids: CASSLAGSANYGYTF. Filled out from reference TRBV5-1 and TRBJ1-2, the complete variable domain reads KAGVTQTPRYLIKTRGQQVTLSCSPISGHRSVSWYQQTPGQGLQFLFEYFSETQRNKGNFPGRFSGRQFSNSRSEMNVSTLELGDSALYLCASSLAGSANYGYTFGSGTRLTVV.

V usage is TRBV4-1 and J usage is TRBJ2-7; TRBD1 agrees at 9 bases. Germline loops: CDR1 MGHRA, CDR2 YSYEKL. The CDR3 is 17 residues long. The V gene end was trimmed by 4 bases and the J gene end by 4 bases; junction bases not matched to a gene: 14. In DNA, the CDR3 is TGCGCCAGCAGCCCTTCCGGACAGGGGCCATCCCAATACGAGCAGTACTTC. Translation: CASSPSGQGPSQYEQYF.

The V gene is TRBV18, the J gene TRBJ1-4; D is unclear. The CDR3 loop spans 17 amino acids. Germline CDR1 reads KGHSH; CDR2 reads LQKENI. Trimming pared 2 bases from V and 8 bases from J, leaving 21 bases between. The DNA of the CDR3 is TGTGCCAGCTCACCAGCGCTCGTTTTATTAGTGGAGGAAAAACTGTTTTTT. It codes for CASSPALVLLVEEKLFF. Variable domain in full (rest from reference TRBV18 and TRBJ1-4): NAGVMQNPRHLVRRRGQEARLRCSPMKGHSHVYWYRQLPEEGLKFMVYLQKENIIDESGMPKERFSAEFPKEGPSILRIQQVVRGDSAAYFCASSPALVLLVEEKLFFGSGTQLSVL.

CDR3 in amino acids: CAWSVQVYTGELFF. The CDR3 DNA follows: TGTGCCTGGAGTGTACAAGTTTACACCGGGGAGCTGTTTTTT. This chain uses TRBV30 with TRBJ2-2; D unclear. This CDR3 is 14 amino acids long. CDR1 and CDR2 (germline): GTSNPN, SVGIG (reference sequence). The ends were cut back, 0 bases at V and 3 bases at J, with 8 bases in the middle.

V gene TRBV7-2 combines with J gene TRBJ1-5; D remains unclear. The CDR3 has 14 residues. CDR1 SGHTA and CDR2 FQGNSA come from the germline V gene. The germline V and J ends were trimmed by 11 bases and 4 bases, with 18 bases remaining between them. CDR3 nucleotides: TGTGCCTCCCAAGTTGAGGGCGGTAATCAGCCCCAGCATTTT. Encoded protein: CASQVEGGNQPQHF.

This clone was seen more than once but under ten times. The chain links TRBV19 to TRBJ2-6, with TRBD1 as a possible D gene (6 bases). V lost 5 bases and J 2 bases, leaving 10 bases between the germline ends. The CDR3 sequence is 15 residues long. Germline V gene data show CDR1 as LNHDA and CDR2 as SQIVND (reference sequence). The CDR3 protein is CASSATGTGANVLTF. In DNA form, the CDR3 reads TGTGCCAGTAGTGCCACAGGGACTGGGGCCAACGTCCTGACTTTC.